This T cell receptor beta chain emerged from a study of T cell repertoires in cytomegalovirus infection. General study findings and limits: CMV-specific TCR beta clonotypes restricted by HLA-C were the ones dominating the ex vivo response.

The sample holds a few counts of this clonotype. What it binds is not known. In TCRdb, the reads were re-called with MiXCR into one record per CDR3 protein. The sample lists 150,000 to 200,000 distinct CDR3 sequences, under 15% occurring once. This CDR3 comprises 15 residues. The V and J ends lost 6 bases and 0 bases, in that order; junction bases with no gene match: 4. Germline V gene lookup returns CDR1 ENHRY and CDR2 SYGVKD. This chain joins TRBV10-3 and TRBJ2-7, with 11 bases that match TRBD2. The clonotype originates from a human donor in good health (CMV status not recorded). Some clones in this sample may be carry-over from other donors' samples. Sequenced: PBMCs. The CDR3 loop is CAIRTGTSGSYEQYF. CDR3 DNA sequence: TGTGCCATCAGGACGGGGACTAGCGGCTCCTACGAGCAGTACTTC.